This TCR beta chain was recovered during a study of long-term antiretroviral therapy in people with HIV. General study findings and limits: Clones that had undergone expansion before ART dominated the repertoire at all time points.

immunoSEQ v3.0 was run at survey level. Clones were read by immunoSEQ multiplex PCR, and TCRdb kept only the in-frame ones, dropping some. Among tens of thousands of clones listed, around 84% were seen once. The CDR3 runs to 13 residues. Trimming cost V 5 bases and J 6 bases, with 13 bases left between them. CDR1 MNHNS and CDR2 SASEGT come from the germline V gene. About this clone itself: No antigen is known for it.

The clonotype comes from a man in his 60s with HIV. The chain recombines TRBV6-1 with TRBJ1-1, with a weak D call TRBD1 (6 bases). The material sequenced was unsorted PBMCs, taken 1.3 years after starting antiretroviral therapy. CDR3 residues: CASSFRQDAEAFF. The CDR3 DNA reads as TGTGCCAGCAGTTTCAGACAGGATGCTGAAGCTTTCTTT.